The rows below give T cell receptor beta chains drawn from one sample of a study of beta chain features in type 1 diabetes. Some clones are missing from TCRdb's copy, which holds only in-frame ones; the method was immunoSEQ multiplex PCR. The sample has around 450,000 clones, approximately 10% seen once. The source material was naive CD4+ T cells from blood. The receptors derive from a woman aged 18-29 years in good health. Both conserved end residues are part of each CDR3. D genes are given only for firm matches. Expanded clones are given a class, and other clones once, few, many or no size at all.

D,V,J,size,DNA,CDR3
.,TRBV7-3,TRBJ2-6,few,TGTGCCAGCAGCTTATTAGGGTCCTCTGGGGCCAACGTCCTGACTTTC,CASSLLGSSGANVLTF
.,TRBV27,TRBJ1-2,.,TGTGCCAGCAGTCCCCATAATAGGGAGGGCTTCGGCTACACCTTC,CASSPHNREGFGYTF
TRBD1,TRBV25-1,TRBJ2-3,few,TGTGCCAGCAGTGATCGTCCCGGACAGGGGGCGGGCACAGATACGCAGTATTTT,CASSDRPGQGAGTDTQYF
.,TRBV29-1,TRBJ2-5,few,TGCAGCGCCCCTTTCGGCCTACCTTGGGGCGAGACCCAGTACTTC,CSAPFGLPWGETQYF
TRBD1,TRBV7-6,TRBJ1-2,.,TGTGCCAGCAGCCCTGACAGGGGGCGTTCCGGCTACACCTTC,CASSPDRGRSGYTF
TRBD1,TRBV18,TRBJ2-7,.,TGTGCCAGCTCGCAAGCGGGACAGGGATCTCTCGAGCAGTACTTC,CASSQAGQGSLEQYF
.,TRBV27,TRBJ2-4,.,TGTGCCAGCAGAGCCCTCCGGGGCCCTGGGGCCAAAAACATTCAGTACTTC,CASRALRGPGAKNIQYF
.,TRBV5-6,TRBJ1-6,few,TGTGCCAGCAGCTTGAGGGTCAGGGGTCAGAGGGATTCACCCCTCCACTTT,CASSLRVRGQRDSPLHF
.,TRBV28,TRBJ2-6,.,TGTGCCAGCAGCTCTGGGGCCAACGTCCTGACTTTC,CASSSGANVLTF
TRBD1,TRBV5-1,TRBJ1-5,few,TGCGCCAGCAGCTGGACAGGGAGTAGCAATCAGCCCCAGCATTTT,CASSWTGSSNQPQHF
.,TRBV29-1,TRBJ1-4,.,TGCAGCGTAAGGGATACTAATGAAAAACTGTTTTTT,CSVRDTNEKLFF
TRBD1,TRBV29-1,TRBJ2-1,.,TGCAGCGTTGAAAGGGGGACAGGGGGCTACAATGAGCAGTTCTTC,CSVERGTGGYNEQFF
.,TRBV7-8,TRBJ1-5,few,TGTGCCAGCAGCTTAGCGATCCGACAGAATCAGCCCCAGCATTTT,CASSLAIRQNQPQHF
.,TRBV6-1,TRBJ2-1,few,TGTGCCAGCAGTGATAGGGCATACAGCGGAGAGGAGCAGTTCTTC,CASSDRAYSGEEQFF
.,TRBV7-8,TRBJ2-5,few,TGTGCCAGCAGCATGGACGAGACCCAGTACTTC,CASSMDETQYF
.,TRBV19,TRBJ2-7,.,TGTGCCAGTAGTATAGCCTCGGACAGCCAAAAGGGCGAGCAGTACTTC,CASSIASDSQKGEQYF
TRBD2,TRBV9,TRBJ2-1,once,TGTGCCAGCAGCCCCGTGGGGCGGGGGGGAAATCGTGAGCAGTTCTTC,CASSPVGRGGNREQFF
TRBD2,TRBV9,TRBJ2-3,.,TGTGCCAGCAGCGTAGTCGGCGGGAGCCGAACCACAGATACGCAGTATTTT,CASSVVGGSRTTDTQYF
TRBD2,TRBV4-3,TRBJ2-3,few,TGCGCCAGCAGCCAAGGGACTAGCGGGAGTCGTACAGATACGCAGTATTTT,CASSQGTSGSRTDTQYF
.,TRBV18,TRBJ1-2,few,TGTGCCAGCTCACCCTCCTCCGGACAGCAAGGAGGCTACACCTTC,CASSPSSGQQGGYTF
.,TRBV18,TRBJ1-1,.,TGTGCCAGCTCACCGAGGATGGAGACTGAAGCTTTCTTT,CASSPRMETEAFF
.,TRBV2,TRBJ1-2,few,TGTGCCAGCAGGGTTTTAGACATTGGCTACACCTTC,CASRVLDIGYTF
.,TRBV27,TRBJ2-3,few,TGTGCCAGCAGTTTAAATGGAGATACGCAGTATTTT,CASSLNGDTQYF
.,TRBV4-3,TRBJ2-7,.,TGCGCCAGCAGCCTAAAACCGGGACACACGTACGAGCAGTACTTC,CASSLKPGHTYEQYF
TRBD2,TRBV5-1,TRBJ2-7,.,TGCGCCAGCAGCTGGGTGACTAGCGCAGGCTACGAGCAGTACTTC,CASSWVTSAGYEQYF
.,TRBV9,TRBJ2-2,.,TGTGCCAGCAGCGTAGCGCAGGCCGCCGGGGAGCTGTTTTTT,CASSVAQAAGELFF